This TCR beta chain emerged from a study of blood T cell repertoires in COVID-19. Study as a whole: There were acute and convalescent COVID-19 samples, and they came from the United States, Italy and Spain. Sample material is recorded as cDNA or gDNA derived from T cells, B-cell-depleted T cells, or PBMCs.

TCRdb's table, derived via immunoSEQ multiplex PCR, lists solely in-frame clones and lacks some. The data show 25,000 to 35,000 clones, more than 90% seen once. Trimming at V came to 1 base and at J to 3 bases, leaving 8 bases not matched to a gene. This CDR3 contains 16 residues. Germline values: CDR1 SEHNR, CDR2 FQNEAQ (reference sequence). Sequencing was carried out using peripheral blood. The source is a man in his 70s with active or convalescent COVID-19. J is TRBJ1-2 and V is TRBV7-9; 7 bases align to TRBD1. In DNA, the CDR3 is TGTGCCAGCAGCTTAGGGGACGGGACAGCTGACTATGGCTACACCTTC. Translated, it gives CASSLGDGTADYGYTF.